This T cell receptor beta chain was identified in a study of blood T cell repertoires in COVID-19. Profiling relied on immunoSEQ multiplex PCR, and the TCRdb table lists in-frame clones only, not all of them. The sample includes about 200,000 clones, 70% to 90% of them seen just once. J lost 4 bases, V lost 5 bases, and 2 bases had no gene match. The length of the CDR3 is 13 residues. CDR1 LNHDA and CDR2 SQIVND come from the germline V gene (reference sequence). This receptor was identified in a woman aged 40 to 50 with acute COVID-19. The source material was PBMCs or T cells enriched from blood (not recorded which). The V and J genes are TRBV19 and TRBJ1-3, with 7 bases identical to TRBD1. This CDR3 is CASSVDRGNTIYF. CDR3 bases: TGTGCCAGTAGTGTGGACAGGGGAAACACCATATATTTT.